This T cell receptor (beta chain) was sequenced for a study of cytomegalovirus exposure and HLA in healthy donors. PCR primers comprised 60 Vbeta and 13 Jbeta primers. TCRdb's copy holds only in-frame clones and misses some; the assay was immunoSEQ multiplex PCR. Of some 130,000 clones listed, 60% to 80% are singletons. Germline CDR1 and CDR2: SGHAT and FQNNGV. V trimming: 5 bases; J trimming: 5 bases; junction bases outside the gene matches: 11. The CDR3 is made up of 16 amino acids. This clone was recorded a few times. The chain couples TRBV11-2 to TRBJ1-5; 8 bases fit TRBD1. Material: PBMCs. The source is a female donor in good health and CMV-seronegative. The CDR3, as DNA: TGTGCCAGCAGCCTTGGACAGGGCCGGTGGGATCAGCCCCAGCATTTT. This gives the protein CASSLGQGRWDQPQHF.